The 15 T cell receptor beta chains reported below all come from one sample, sequenced in a study of T cell responses to AZD1222 COVID-19 vaccine (dated by TCRdb to the early 2020s). The library was made by the immunoSEQ multiplex PCR assay. TCRdb provides this immuneACCESS table in a form limited to in-frame rearrangements. Some clones are lacking; in checked studies, under half of them reflect an unresolved V gene, and why the rest are absent is not known. This sample has approximately 61,000 clones in its table, and around 82% of those were observed once. The top ten clones comprise approximately 25% of the sample. This specimen's time point label, per the study, means: about 28 days (+/-7) after the second vaccine dose. The sample in question was peripheral blood, obtained 28 days after the second AZD1222 dose. These receptors were obtained from an adult who received the AZD1222 COVID-19 vaccine.

The CDR3 is CASSRRTGPETQYF. The CDR3 nucleotides read TGTGCCAGCAGCAGACGGACGGGGCCAGAGACCCAGTACTTC. This chain links TRBV11-2 with TRBJ2-5; D assignment may be TRBD1 or TRBD2 (5 bases each). Trimming pared 5 bases from V and 4 bases from J, leaving 14 bases between. The CDR3 is made up of 14 amino acids. Germline V CDR1 and CDR2: SGHAT, FQNNGV.

The chain is built from TRBV18 and TRBJ1-2, with 7 bases aligning to TRBD1. CDR1 and CDR2 from the germline V gene are KGHSH and LQKENI. This CDR3 has 16 residues. V was clipped by 0 bases and J by 7 bases; unmatched bases: 11. CDR3 protein: CASSPPLEQGSFGYTF. Here the CDR3 DNA reads TGTGCCAGCTCACCACCGTTGGAACAGGGGTCATTTGGCTACACCTTC.

This chain joins TRBV28 and TRBJ2-1; D unclear. Germline CDR1 reads MDHEN; CDR2 reads SYDVKM. The CDR3 is 14 residues long. V was shortened by 5 bases and J by 6 bases, with 14 bases between the two germline ends. CDR3 amino acids: CASSPTRTTNEQFF. The CDR3 nucleotides are TGTGCCAGCAGTCCCACCCGGACCACCAATGAGCAGTTCTTC.

V and J are TRBV7-3 and TRBJ2-7; D not resolved. The CDR3 covers 14 residues. V was shortened by 3 bases and J by 0 bases, with 9 bases between the two germline ends. The germline CDR1 and CDR2 sequences are SGHTA and FQGTGA. CDR3 sequence reads: CASSLTGSSYEQYF. The CDR3 coding sequence is TGTGCCAGCAGCTTGACGGGTAGCTCCTACGAGCAGTACTTC. Full variable domain (remainder filled in from reference TRBV7-3 and TRBJ2-7): GAGVSQTPSNKVTEKGKYVELRCDPISGHTALYWYRQSLGQGPEFLIYFQGTGAADDSGLPNDRFFAVRPEGSVSTLKIQRTERGDSAVYLCASSLTGSSYEQYFGPGTRLTVT.

This clone came up a few times. The gene calls are TRBV7-9 and TRBJ2-7; D gene ambiguous. V lost 2 bases, J lost 6 bases, and 8 bases lay in between. The CDR3 contains 12 residues. Germline V lookup: CDR1 SEHNR, CDR2 FQNEAQ (reference sequence). The CDR3 bases are TGTGCCAGCAGCTTATCCGGGTTCGAGCAGTACTTC. Protein sequence: CASSLSGFEQYF.

V gene TRBV30 combines with J gene TRBJ1-2; tentatively, D is TRBD1 (6 bases). This CDR3 region has 14 residues. The germline gives CDR1 GTSNPN, CDR2 SVGIG (reference sequence). V dropped 4 bases and J dropped 6 bases, with 18 bases sitting between them. This CDR3 is CAWNGGAGSDGYTF. Written as DNA, the CDR3 is TGTGCCTGGAACGGGGGCGCAGGGTCTGATGGCTACACCTTC.

The sample holds a few counts of this clone. This chain connects TRBV5-1 to TRBJ2-7; perhaps D is TRBD1 or TRBD2 (5 bases each). With 3 bases removed from V and 3 bases from J, the gap between germline ends came to 19 bases. This CDR3 has 16 amino acids. Germline V gives CDR1 SGHRS, CDR2 YFSETQ. The CDR3 DNA sequence: TGCGCCAGCAGCTCGGCGCCACAGGACGGGAACTACGAGCAGTACTTC. Its protein is CASSSAPQDGNYEQYF.

This clone has just a few counts. V gene TRBV11-2 combines with J gene TRBJ2-3, with a weak D call TRBD2 (5 bases). Trimming cost V 5 bases and J 6 bases, with 12 bases left between them. Germline lookup yields CDR1 SGHAT and CDR2 FQNNGV. CDR3 length equals 13 residues. CDR3 nucleotide sequence: TGTGCCAGCAGCCCGACCAGAGGGGATACGCAGTATTTT. Amino acid sequence: CASSPTRGDTQYF. Full variable domain (missing parts from reference TRBV11-2 and TRBJ2-3): EAGVAQSPRYKIIEKRQSVAFWCNPISGHATLYWYQQILGQGPKLLIQFQNNGVVDDSQLPKDRFSAERLKGVDSTLKIQPAKLEDSAVYLCASSPTRGDTQYFGPGTRLTVL.

The genes are TRBV27 and TRBJ2-1; the match to TRBD1 covers 11 bases. CDR1 is MNHEY, CDR2 SMNVEV, per germline (reference sequence). The V segment lost 2 bases and the J segment 4 bases; nucleotides outside the gene matches: 7. The CDR3 loop spans 17 amino acids. The CDR3 DNA reads as TGTGCCAGCAGTTTACCGGGACAGGGGGTCGCTTACAATGAGCAGTTCTTC. This sequence encodes CASSLPGQGVAYNEQFF.

The genes are TRBV7-2 and TRBJ1-2, with D perhaps TRBD1 (5 bases). Per the germline V gene, CDR1 is SGHTA and CDR2 is FQGNSA. Trimming cost V 1 base and J 8 bases, with 17 bases left between them. This CDR3 is built from 15 residues. CDR3 DNA sequence: TGTGCCAGCAGCTTAGTTGAGGGGCTAGTGGGGGGCTACACCTTC. Translating it yields CASSLVEGLVGGYTF.

The rearrangement joins TRBV7-9 to TRBJ2-1; the D gene is possibly TRBD2 (5 bases). Trimming removed 4 bases from V and 0 bases from J, with 10 bases in between. Germline V gene lookup returns CDR1 SEHNR and CDR2 FQNEAQ (reference sequence). CDR3 size: 15 residues. CDR3 coding DNA: TGTGCCAGCAGCTCGGACTTGCTCTCCTACAATGAGCAGTTCTTC. Translation: CASSSDLLSYNEQFF.

V usage is TRBV7-9 and J usage is TRBJ1-5; 8 bases agree with TRBD1. Germline CDR1 SEHNR, CDR2 FQNEAQ (reference sequence). Trimming cost V 2 bases and J 7 bases; bases outside gene matches: 10. The CDR3 is made up of 16 amino acids. The CDR3 region is CASSLLSRGREQPQHF. CDR3 in DNA: TGTGCCAGCAGCTTACTTTCCAGGGGGCGGGAACAGCCCCAGCATTTT.

This clone was picked up one time. Other DNA sequences in this sample translate to the same CDR3. The chain couples TRBV10-3 to TRBJ2-3; TRBD2 is a possible D gene (5 bases). The germline gives CDR1 ENHRY, CDR2 SYGVKD. There are 14 residues in the CDR3. Trimming removed 0 bases from V and 3 bases from J, with 7 bases in between. The CDR3 DNA is TGTGCCATCAGTGAGTCGACGGGGACAGATACGCAGTATTTT. It is translated as CAISESTGTDTQYF.

The chain uses TRBV27 and TRBJ2-3; TRBD2 matches 8 bases. V shed 4 bases, J shed 1 base, and the junction held 7 bases outside the gene matches. Germline V gene data show CDR1 as MNHEY and CDR2 as SMNVEV (reference sequence). The CDR3 extends over 16 amino acids. The CDR3 DNA reads as TGTGCCAGCAGTTCAGGGAGAGCGGGGGGCACAGATACGCAGTATTTT. Translation gives CASSSGRAGGTDTQYF.

There are a few counts of this clone. This rearrangement joins TRBV5-1 to TRBJ2-1; 7 bases match TRBD2. Germline V lookup: CDR1 SGHRS, CDR2 YFSETQ. Unmatched junction bases numbered 6, after V lost 4 bases and J lost 8 bases. CDR3 length: 13 residues. CDR3 sequence (DNA): TGCGCCAGCAGCCCTACTAGCGAAGATGAGCAGTTCTTC. It encodes CASSPTSEDEQFF.